This is a list of T cell receptor beta chains from one sample in a study of T cell responses to AZD1222 COVID-19 vaccine. Measured with immunoSEQ multiplex PCR; TCRdb has only the in-frame clones, and not every one. The sample holds tens of thousands of clones, roughly 80% seen once. Source: peripheral blood, taken 28 days after the second AZD1222 dose. Receptor source: an adult who received the AZD1222 COVID-19 vaccine. The CDR3 runs from the conserved cysteine through the conserved F or W. The D gene is left open where the match is weak. Rows give clone size only sometimes, using once, few, many, or a class for an expanded clone.

-	-	TRBV6-1	TRBJ1-2	TGTGCCAGCAGTGAATCCGGGACGGCCTATGGCTACACCTTC	CASSESGTAYGYTF
-	-	TRBV7-2	TRBJ2-3	TGTGCCAGCAGCTCTCGGTCGGCAGATACGCAGTATTTT	CASSSRSADTQYF
once	-	TRBV7-2	TRBJ2-3	TGTGCCAGCACCAAAGCGGCGGACCCTCACACAGATACGCAGTATTTT	CASTKAADPHTDTQYF
-	TRBD1	TRBV29-1	TRBJ1-1	TGCAGCGTACGGACAGGGGCGAACACTGAAGCTTTCTTT	CSVRTGANTEAFF
-	-	TRBV12-3/TRBV12-4	TRBJ2-2	TGTGCCAGCAGTTTAGCACACACCGGGGAGCTGTTTTTT	CASSLAHTGELFF
-	-	TRBV10-1	TRBJ1-5	TGCGCCAGCGCCCGGGCTACCGGGAGGGATAGCAATCAGCCCCAGCATTTT	CASARATGRDSNQPQHF
-	-	TRBV24-1	TRBJ2-1	TGTGCCACCGGTGATAATTATGGGTCCCATGAGCAGTTCTTC	CATGDNYGSHEQFF
-	-	TRBV7-2	TRBJ1-5	TGTGCCAGCAGCTTAGGAAACAACATAGGGCAGCCCCAGCATTTT	CASSLGNNIGQPQHF
-	-	TRBV7-2	TRBJ2-1	TGTGCCAGCAGCTTAAGTAATGCCCCCTACAATGAGCAGTTCTTC	CASSLSNAPYNEQFF
few	-	TRBV12-3/TRBV12-4	TRBJ2-5	TGTGCCAGCAGGGGCTACCAAGAGACCCAGTACTTC	CASRGYQETQYF
-	TRBD2	TRBV4-1	TRBJ2-5	TGCGCCAGCAGCCAAGGGGAGACTAGCGGGGGGGAGACCCAGTACTTC	CASSQGETSGGETQYF
-	TRBD1	TRBV5-1	TRBJ2-3	TGCGCCAGCCTCGACCCGGACAGGGGAGGGACAGATACGCAGTATTTT	CASLDPDRGGTDTQYF
-	TRBD2	TRBV7-6	TRBJ2-7	TGTGCCAGCAGCTTAGGCATTGGGGAGGGCTCCTACGAGCAGTACTTC	CASSLGIGEGSYEQYF
-	-	TRBV3-1/TRBV3-2	TRBJ2-7	TGTGCCAGCAGCCTGATGCGGGGGCAGGGCTCCGAGCAGTACTTC	CASSLMRGQGSEQYF
-	-	TRBV5-5	TRBJ1-5	TGTGCCAGCAGCTTTGAGGCAGACGTTAGCAATCAGCCCCAGCATTTT	CASSFEADVSNQPQHF
-	-	TRBV5-1	TRBJ1-1	TGCGCCAGCACCATACCCCAGCTAGGCACTGAAGCTTTCTTT	CASTIPQLGTEAFF
-	TRBD1	TRBV5-1	TRBJ1-2	TGCGCCAGCAGCTTGGCCTTGACAGGGGCTGGCTACACCTTC	CASSLALTGAGYTF
-	-	TRBV27	TRBJ2-5	TGTGCCAGCAGTTTAACAGTTGGTAGCGGAAGGGAAGAGACCCAGTACTTC	CASSLTVGSGREETQYF
-	TRBD1	TRBV6-6	TRBJ2-5	TGTGCCAGCAGTACAGGACAGGGGGTAGAGACCCAGTACTTC	CASSTGQGVETQYF
-	-	TRBV5-4	TRBJ2-7	TGTGCCAGCAGCTTGGCCGGCGGATTGAGCTCCTACGAGCAGTACTTC	CASSLAGGLSSYEQYF
-	TRBD2	TRBV7-2	TRBJ2-3	TGTGCCAGCAGCTTGGTCAGCGGGGGGGCCCTAGATACGCAGTATTTT	CASSLVSGGALDTQYF
-	-	TRBV28	TRBJ2-7	TGTGCCAGCAGTTTAGGACTCCCCCCCGAGCAGTACTTC	CASSLGLPPEQYF
-	-	TRBV28	TRBJ1-2	TGTGCCACCCGGCCGACCCACACTATGTGGTACACCTTC	CATRPTHTMWYTF